This section outlines one T cell receptor (beta chain) sequence together with its context. The germline CDR1 and CDR2 sequences are MDHEN and SYDVKM. CDR3 length: 15 amino acids. V lost 2 bases, J lost 3 bases, and 11 bases lay in between. Here immunoSEQ multiplex PCR was the method, and the copy in TCRdb shows in-frame clones only, minus some. The table lists under 150,000 clones, approximately 80% of them singletons. These data come from a study of blood T cell repertoires in COVID-19. At the level of the study: PBMCs, B-cell-depleted T cells, or T cells provided the cDNA or gDNA that made up the material.

Categorization into cohorts depended on clinical history that participants reported. Source material: PBMCs or T cells enriched from blood (not recorded which). The chain joins TRBV28 to TRBJ1-5, with D possibly being TRBD1 (6 bases). The clonotype originates from a man aged 50 or older in a cohort exposed to, infected with or recovered from COVID-19 (not recorded which). CDR3 loop: CASSLGQGYNQPQHF. The CDR3 DNA sequence: TGTGCCAGCAGTTTAGGGCAGGGGTACAATCAGCCCCAGCATTTT.